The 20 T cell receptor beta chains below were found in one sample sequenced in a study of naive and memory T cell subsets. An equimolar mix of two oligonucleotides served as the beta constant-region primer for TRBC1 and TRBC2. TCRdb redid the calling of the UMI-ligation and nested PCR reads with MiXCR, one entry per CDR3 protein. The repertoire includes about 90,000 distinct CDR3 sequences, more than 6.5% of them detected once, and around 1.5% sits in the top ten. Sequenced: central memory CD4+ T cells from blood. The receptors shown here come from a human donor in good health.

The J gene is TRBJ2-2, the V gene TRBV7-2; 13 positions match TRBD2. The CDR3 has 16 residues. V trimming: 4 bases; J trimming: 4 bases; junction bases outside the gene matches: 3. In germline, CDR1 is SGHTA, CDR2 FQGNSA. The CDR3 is CASSSGLAGRTGELFF. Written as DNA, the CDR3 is TGTGCCAGCAGCTCGGGACTAGCGGGACGCACCGGGGAGCTGTTTTTT.

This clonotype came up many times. The CDR3 region is CASSLTIHTYEQYF. As DNA, the CDR3 is TGCGCCAGCAGCCTAACAATACATACCTACGAGCAGTACTTC. The chain uses TRBV5-1 and TRBJ2-7, with unresolved D. CDR1 and CDR2 (germline): SGHRS, YFSETQ. The CDR3 loop spans 14 amino acids. The V gene lost 4 bases and the J gene lost 2 bases, with 13 bases spanning the gap.

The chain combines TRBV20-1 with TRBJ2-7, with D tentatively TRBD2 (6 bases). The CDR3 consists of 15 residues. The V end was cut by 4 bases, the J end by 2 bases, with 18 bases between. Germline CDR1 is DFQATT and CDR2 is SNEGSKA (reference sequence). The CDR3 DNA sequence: TGCAGTGCTACCCAGCAGAAGGGACTGACCTACGAGCAGTACTTC. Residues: CSATQQKGLTYEQYF.

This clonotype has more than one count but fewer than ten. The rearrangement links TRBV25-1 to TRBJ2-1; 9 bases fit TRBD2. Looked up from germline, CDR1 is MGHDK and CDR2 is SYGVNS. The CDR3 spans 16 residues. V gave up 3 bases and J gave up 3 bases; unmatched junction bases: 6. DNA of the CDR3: TGTGCCAGCAGTGATTTCAGCGGGGGGAACTACAATGAGCAGTTCTTC. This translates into CASSDFSGGNYNEQFF.

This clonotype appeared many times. Written as DNA, the CDR3 is TGTGCCAGCAGCTTAGTTAGTACAGGGAGTGAAGCTTTCTTT. Its protein is CASSLVSTGSEAFF. The chain employs TRBV7-2 and TRBJ1-1; D may be TRBD1 (6 bases). Germline values: CDR1 SGHTA, CDR2 FQGNSA. The CDR3 is 14 residues long. The V and J ends lost 1 base and 7 bases respectively, with 13 bases between them.

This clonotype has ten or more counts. The CDR3 region is CASSYSFQARGTEAFF. CDR3 sequence (DNA): TGTGCCAGCAGTTACTCGTTCCAGGCCCGTGGCACTGAAGCTTTCTTT. The chain employs TRBV6-5 and TRBJ1-1; unclear D gene. This CDR3 is 16 amino acids long. Trimming took 0 bases from V and 4 from J, leaving 15 bases between them. In germline, CDR1 is MNHEY, CDR2 SVGAGI.

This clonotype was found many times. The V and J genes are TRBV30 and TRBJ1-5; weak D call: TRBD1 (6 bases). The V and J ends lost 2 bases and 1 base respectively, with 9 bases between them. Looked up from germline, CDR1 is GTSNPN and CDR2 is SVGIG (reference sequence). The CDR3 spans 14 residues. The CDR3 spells CAWSQRGSNQPQHF. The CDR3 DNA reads TGTGCCTGGAGTCAAAGGGGGAGCAATCAGCCCCAGCATTTT.

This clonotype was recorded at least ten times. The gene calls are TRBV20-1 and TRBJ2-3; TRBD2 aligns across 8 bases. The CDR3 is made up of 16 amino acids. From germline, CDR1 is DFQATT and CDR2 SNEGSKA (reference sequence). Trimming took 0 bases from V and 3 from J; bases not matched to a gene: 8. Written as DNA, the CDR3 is TGCAGTGCTAGAGATGTAGCGGGGAGTTGGACAGATACGCAGTATTTT. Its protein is CSARDVAGSWTDTQYF.

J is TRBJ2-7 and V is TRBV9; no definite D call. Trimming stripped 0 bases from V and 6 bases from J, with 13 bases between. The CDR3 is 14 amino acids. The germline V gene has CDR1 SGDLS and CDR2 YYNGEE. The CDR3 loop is CASSVATTGIEQYF. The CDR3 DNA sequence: TGTGCCAGCAGCGTAGCTACGACCGGAATCGAGCAGTACTTC.

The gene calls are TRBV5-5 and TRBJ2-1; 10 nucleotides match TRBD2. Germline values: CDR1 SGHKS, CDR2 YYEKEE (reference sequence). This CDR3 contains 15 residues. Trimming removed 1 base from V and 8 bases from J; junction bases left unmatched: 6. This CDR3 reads CASSLLASGSHEQFF. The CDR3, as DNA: TGTGCCAGCAGCTTGTTGGCTAGCGGGAGCCATGAGCAGTTCTTC.

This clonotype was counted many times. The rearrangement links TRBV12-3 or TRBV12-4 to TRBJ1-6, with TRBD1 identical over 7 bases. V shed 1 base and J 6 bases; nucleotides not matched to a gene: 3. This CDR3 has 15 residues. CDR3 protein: CASSLGSGGNSPLHF. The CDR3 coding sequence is TGTGCCAGCAGTTTAGGGTCAGGGGGTAATTCACCCCTCCACTTT.

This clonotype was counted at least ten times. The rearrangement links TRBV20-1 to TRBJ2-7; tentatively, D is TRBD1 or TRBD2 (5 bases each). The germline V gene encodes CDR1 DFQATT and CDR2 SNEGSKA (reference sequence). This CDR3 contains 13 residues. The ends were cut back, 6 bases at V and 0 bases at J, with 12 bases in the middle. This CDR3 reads CSAGDRRSYEQYF. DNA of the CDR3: TGCAGTGCCGGGGACCGACGCTCCTACGAGCAGTACTTC.

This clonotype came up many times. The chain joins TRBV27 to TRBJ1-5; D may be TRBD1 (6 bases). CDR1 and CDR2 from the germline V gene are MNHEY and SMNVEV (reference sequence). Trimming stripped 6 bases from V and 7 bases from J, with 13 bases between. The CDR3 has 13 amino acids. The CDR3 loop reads CASSEQGRQPQHF. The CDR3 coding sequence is TGTGCCAGCAGCGAGCAGGGGAGGCAGCCCCAGCATTTT.

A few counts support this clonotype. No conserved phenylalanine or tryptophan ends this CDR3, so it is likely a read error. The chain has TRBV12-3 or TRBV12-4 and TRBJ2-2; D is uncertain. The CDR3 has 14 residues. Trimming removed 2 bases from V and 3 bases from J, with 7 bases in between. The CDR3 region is CASSLRQDTGELFS. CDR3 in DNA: TGTGCCAGCAGTTTACGCCAGGACACCGGGGAGCTGTTTTCT.

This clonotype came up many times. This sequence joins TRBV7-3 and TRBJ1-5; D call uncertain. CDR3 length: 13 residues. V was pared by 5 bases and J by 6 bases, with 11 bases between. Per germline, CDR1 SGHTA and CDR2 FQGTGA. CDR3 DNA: TGTGCCAGCAGCCCGGGCCCCTCTCAGCCCCAGCATTTT. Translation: CASSPGPSQPQHF.

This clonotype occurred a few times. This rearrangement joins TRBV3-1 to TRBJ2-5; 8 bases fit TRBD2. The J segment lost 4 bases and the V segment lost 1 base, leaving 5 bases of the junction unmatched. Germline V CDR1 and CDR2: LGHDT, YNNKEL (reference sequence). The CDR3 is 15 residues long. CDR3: CASSQGAGAAETQYF. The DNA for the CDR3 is TGTGCCAGCAGCCAAGGAGCGGGAGCTGCAGAGACCCAGTACTTC.

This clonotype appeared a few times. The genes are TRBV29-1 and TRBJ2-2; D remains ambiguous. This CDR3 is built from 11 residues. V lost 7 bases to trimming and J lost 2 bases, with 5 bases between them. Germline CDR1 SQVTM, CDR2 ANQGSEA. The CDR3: CSAHNTGELFF. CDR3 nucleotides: TGCAGCGCACATAACACCGGGGAGCTGTTTTTT.

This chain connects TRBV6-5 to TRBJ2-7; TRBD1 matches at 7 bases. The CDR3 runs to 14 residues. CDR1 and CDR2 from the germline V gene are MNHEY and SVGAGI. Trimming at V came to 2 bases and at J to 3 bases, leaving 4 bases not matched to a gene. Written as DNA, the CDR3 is TGTGCCAGCAGTTACCGACAGGGTGGCTACGAGCAGTACTTC. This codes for CASSYRQGGYEQYF.

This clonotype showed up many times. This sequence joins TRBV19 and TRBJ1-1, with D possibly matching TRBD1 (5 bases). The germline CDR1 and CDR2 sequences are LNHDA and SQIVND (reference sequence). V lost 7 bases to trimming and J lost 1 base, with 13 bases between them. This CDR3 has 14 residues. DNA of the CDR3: TGTGCCAGTAAACAGGTACAGCGGAACACTGAAGCTTTCTTT. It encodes CASKQVQRNTEAFF.

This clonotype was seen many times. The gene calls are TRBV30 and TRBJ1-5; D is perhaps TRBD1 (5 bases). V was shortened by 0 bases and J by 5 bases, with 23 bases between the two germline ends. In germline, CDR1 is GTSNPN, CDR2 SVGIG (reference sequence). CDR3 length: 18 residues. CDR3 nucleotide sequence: TGTGCCTGGAGTGTAAGGCGGCAGGGAAGGATTGGGGATCAGCCCCAGCATTTT. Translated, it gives CAWSVRRQGRIGDQPQHF.